A selection of T cell receptor beta chains follows, all from one sample in a study of human T cells and chemical hapten exposure. TCRdb reanalysed the 5' RACE reads using MiXCR and keeps one entry per CDR3 protein. The sample consists of some 150,000 distinct CDR3 sequences, roughly 4.1% of them appearing once. These TCRs come from a female donor in good health. Both conserved end residues are part of each CDR3. D genes are given only for firm matches. For some rows the clone size is stated as once, few or many, or as a class when expanded; others skip it.

D gene: -
clone size: many
V gene: TRBV6-1
J gene: TRBJ2-7
CDR3 protein: CASIGNGRLHEQYF
CDR3 DNA: TGTGCCAGCATTGGAAACGGACGCTTGCACGAGCAGTACTTC

D gene: TRBD1
clone size: many
V gene: TRBV15
J gene: TRBJ2-1
CDR3 protein: CATSTGTGGAFGEQFF
CDR3 DNA: TGTGCCACCAGCACAGGGACAGGGGGCGCGTTCGGTGAGCAGTTCTTC

D gene: -
clone size: many
V gene: TRBV19
J gene: TRBJ1-5
CDR3 protein: CASSIFVVAGGQPQHF
CDR3 DNA: TGTGCCAGTAGTATTTTTGTTGTTGCCGGGGGCCAGCCCCAGCATTTT

D gene: -
clone size: many
V gene: TRBV5-1
J gene: TRBJ1-4
CDR3 protein: CASSLVGTNEKLFF
CDR3 DNA: TGCGCCAGCAGCTTGGTCGGAACTAATGAAAAACTGTTTTTT

D gene: TRBD2
clone size: many
V gene: TRBV12-3/TRBV12-4
J gene: TRBJ2-7
CDR3 protein: CASATRRLAGDNTYEQYF
CDR3 DNA: TGTGCCAGCGCGACCCGGAGACTAGCGGGGGATAATACCTACGAGCAGTACTTC

D gene: -
clone size: many
V gene: TRBV19
J gene: TRBJ2-1
CDR3 protein: CASSFTGPRPSNEQFF
CDR3 DNA: TGTGCCAGTAGTTTCACCGGGCCCCGGCCATCCAATGAGCAGTTCTTC

D gene: -
clone size: few
V gene: TRBV4-2
J gene: TRBJ2-7
CDR3 protein: CASSQDPSGSANEQYF
CDR3 DNA: TGTGCCAGCAGCCAAGATCCCTCAGGGTCGGCGAACGAGCAGTACTTC

D gene: -
clone size: many
V gene: TRBV28
J gene: TRBJ2-3
CDR3 protein: CASRGDSYATQYF
CDR3 DNA: TGTGCCAGCAGGGGGGACTCGTATGCGACGCAGTATTTT

D gene: -
clone size: many
V gene: TRBV7-2
J gene: TRBJ1-1
CDR3 protein: CASSLVQGNTEAFF
CDR3 DNA: TGTGCCAGCAGCTTAGTACAGGGTAACACTGAAGCTTTCTTT

D gene: -
clone size: many
V gene: TRBV7-9
J gene: TRBJ2-7
CDR3 protein: CASSVDRKPYEQYF
CDR3 DNA: TGTGCCAGCAGCGTAGACAGAAAACCCTACGAGCAGTACTTC

D gene: -
clone size: many
V gene: TRBV7-2
J gene: TRBJ1-5
CDR3 protein: CASSLGSSEIRQPQHF
CDR3 DNA: TGTGCCAGCAGCTTAGGGAGCTCGGAGATACGGCAGCCCCAGCATTTT

D gene: -
clone size: many
V gene: TRBV27
J gene: TRBJ2-7
CDR3 protein: CASSLVGSSLNF
CDR3 DNA: TGTGCCAGCAGTTTAGTTGGAAGCAGTCTGAACTTC

D gene: -
clone size: few
V gene: TRBV29-1
J gene: TRBJ2-4
CDR3 protein: CSVEYVAKNIQYF
CDR3 DNA: TGCAGCGTTGAGTATGTAGCCAAAAACATTCAGTACTTC

D gene: TRBD1
clone size: -
V gene: TRBV5-1
J gene: TRBJ1-1
CDR3 protein: CASSLRGQGWGYAVNTEAFF
CDR3 DNA: TGCGCCAGCAGCCTCCGAGGACAGGGATGGGGTTACGCCGTGAACACTGAAGCTTTCTTT

D gene: -
clone size: many
V gene: TRBV9
J gene: TRBJ2-7
CDR3 protein: CASSTPSGQPGLLSYEQYF
CDR3 DNA: TGTGCCAGCAGCACTCCTTCCGGGCAGCCAGGGCTACTCTCCTACGAGCAGTACTTC

D gene: -
clone size: many
V gene: TRBV7-2
J gene: TRBJ1-2
CDR3 protein: CASSLVDINYGYTF
CDR3 DNA: TGTGCCAGCAGCTTAGTCGACATTAACTATGGCTACACCTTC

D gene: TRBD1
clone size: many
V gene: TRBV12-3/TRBV12-4
J gene: TRBJ1-3
CDR3 protein: CASRRGATGTGADSGNTIYF
CDR3 DNA: TGTGCCAGCAGGAGGGGAGCGACCGGGACAGGGGCCGACTCTGGAAACACCATATATTTT

D gene: -
clone size: many
V gene: TRBV15
J gene: TRBJ2-7
CDR3 protein: CATSPAVRYEQYF
CDR3 DNA: TGTGCCACCAGCCCGGCGGTTCGATACGAGCAGTACTTC

D gene: TRBD1
clone size: -
V gene: TRBV5-4
J gene: TRBJ2-3
CDR3 protein: CASSITGVVDTQYF
CDR3 DNA: TGTGCCAGCAGCATCACAGGGGTTGTCGATACGCAGTATTTT

D gene: -
clone size: many
V gene: TRBV29-1
J gene: TRBJ2-7
CDR3 protein: CSVEQGGSEQYF
CDR3 DNA: TGCAGCGTTGAACAGGGGGGGAGCGAGCAGTACTTC

D gene: TRBD1
clone size: many
V gene: TRBV6-1
J gene: TRBJ2-2
CDR3 protein: CASSARTGGTGELFF
CDR3 DNA: TGTGCCAGCAGTGCCCGGACAGGGGGCACCGGGGAGCTGTTTTTT

D gene: -
clone size: few
V gene: TRBV12-5
J gene: TRBJ1-1
CDR3 protein: CASGLPLSRQFTEAFF
CDR3 DNA: TGTGCTAGTGGTTTGCCACTATCCCGACAGTTCACTGAAGCTTTCTTT

D gene: TRBD1
clone size: many
V gene: TRBV10-3
J gene: TRBJ1-2
CDR3 protein: CATAGTGGNYGYTF
CDR3 DNA: TGTGCCACCGCCGGGACAGGGGGCAACTATGGCTACACCTTC

D gene: -
clone size: -
V gene: TRBV9
J gene: TRBJ2-1
CDR3 protein: CASSRGSRDEQFF
CDR3 DNA: TGTGCCAGCAGCCGGGGAAGTCGCGATGAGCAGTTCTTC

D gene: -
clone size: many
V gene: TRBV12-3/TRBV12-4
J gene: TRBJ1-1
CDR3 protein: CASNKEVNTEAFF
CDR3 DNA: TGTGCCAGCAATAAGGAGGTGAACACTGAAGCTTTCTTT

D gene: -
clone size: many
V gene: TRBV6-2/TRBV6-3
J gene: TRBJ2-7
CDR3 protein: CASSTRRMGSYEQYF
CDR3 DNA: TGTGCCAGCAGTACCCGAAGGATGGGTTCCTACGAGCAGTACTTC

D gene: TRBD2
clone size: many
V gene: TRBV4-3
J gene: TRBJ2-1
CDR3 protein: CASSHHSGGVYNEQFF
CDR3 DNA: TGCGCCAGCAGCCACCATAGCGGGGGGGTTTACAATGAGCAGTTCTTC

D gene: -
clone size: many
V gene: TRBV3-1
J gene: TRBJ2-1
CDR3 protein: CASSLTGEQFF
CDR3 DNA: TGTGCCAGCAGCCTCACAGGGGAGCAGTTCTTC

D gene: TRBD1
clone size: many
V gene: TRBV4-3
J gene: TRBJ1-1
CDR3 protein: CASSQVTGGITEAFF
CDR3 DNA: TGCGCCAGCAGCCAAGTCACAGGGGGAATCACTGAAGCTTTCTTT

D gene: TRBD1
clone size: many
V gene: TRBV12-3/TRBV12-4
J gene: TRBJ1-5
CDR3 protein: CASSRQGGFGGTIVGNQPQHF
CDR3 DNA: TGTGCCAGCAGTAGACAGGGGGGGTTTGGGGGTACCATAGTCGGCAATCAGCCCCAGCATTTT

D gene: -
clone size: many
V gene: TRBV20-1
J gene: TRBJ1-5
CDR3 protein: CSARGRTNQPQHF
CDR3 DNA: TGCAGTGCTCGAGGTAGAACCAATCAGCCCCAGCATTTT

D gene: TRBD1
clone size: many
V gene: TRBV6-5
J gene: TRBJ2-5
CDR3 protein: CASSYGQAPSETQYF
CDR3 DNA: TGTGCCAGCAGCTACGGACAGGCCCCCTCAGAGACCCAGTACTTC

D gene: -
clone size: few
V gene: TRBV5-8
J gene: TRBJ2-5
CDR3 protein: CASSFQEGSQETQYF
CDR3 DNA: TGTGCCAGCAGCTTTCAAGAGGGCTCCCAGGAGACCCAGTACTTC

D gene: TRBD1
clone size: -
V gene: TRBV5-6
J gene: TRBJ1-1
CDR3 protein: CASSIGGRGHTEAFF
CDR3 DNA: TGTGCCAGCAGCATAGGGGGCCGTGGCCACACTGAAGCTTTCTTT

D gene: -
clone size: few
V gene: TRBV2
J gene: TRBJ2-5
CDR3 protein: CASSEALGSGQETQYF
CDR3 DNA: TGTGCCAGCAGTGAAGCGCTCGGCAGCGGACAAGAGACCCAGTACTTC

D gene: TRBD1
clone size: many
V gene: TRBV4-3
J gene: TRBJ1-3
CDR3 protein: CASSQELIDRGQGNTIYF
CDR3 DNA: TGCGCCAGCAGCCAAGAACTAATAGACAGGGGGCAAGGAAACACCATATATTTT

D gene: TRBD1
clone size: few
V gene: TRBV2
J gene: TRBJ1-5
CDR3 protein: CASTGTGAAGSPQHF
CDR3 DNA: TGTGCCAGCACCGGGACAGGGGCCGCCGGATCGCCCCAGCATTTT

D gene: -
clone size: many
V gene: TRBV20-1
J gene: TRBJ1-5
CDR3 protein: CSASSGYSNQPQHF
CDR3 DNA: TGCAGTGCTAGTTCGGGTTATAGCAATCAGCCCCAGCATTTT

D gene: -
clone size: many
V gene: TRBV4-1
J gene: TRBJ1-4
CDR3 protein: CASSQGPVALATNEKLFF
CDR3 DNA: TGCGCCAGCAGCCAAGGACCCGTTGCCCTGGCAACTAATGAAAAACTGTTTTTT

D gene: TRBD1
clone size: few
V gene: TRBV20-1
J gene: TRBJ1-1
CDR3 protein: CSASYTGTGDTEAFF
CDR3 DNA: TGCAGTGCTTCATATACCGGGACAGGGGACACTGAAGCTTTCTTT

D gene: -
clone size: many
V gene: TRBV7-3
J gene: TRBJ2-1
CDR3 protein: CASSLTGSSYNEQFF
CDR3 DNA: TGTGCCAGCAGCTTAACCGGTAGCTCCTACAATGAGCAGTTCTTC

D gene: -
clone size: -
V gene: TRBV15
J gene: TRBJ2-3
CDR3 protein: CATSRDRAGAGDTQYF
CDR3 DNA: TGTGCCACCAGCAGAGATCGGGCGGGGGCTGGAGATACGCAGTATTTT

D gene: TRBD2
clone size: -
V gene: TRBV12-3/TRBV12-4
J gene: TRBJ2-4
CDR3 protein: CASSSGTKENIQYF
CDR3 DNA: TGTGCCAGCAGTTCCGGGACTAAGGAAAACATTCAGTACTTC

D gene: -
clone size: few
V gene: TRBV30
J gene: TRBJ1-4
CDR3 protein: CAWSGGVRAYEKLFF
CDR3 DNA: TGTGCCTGGAGTGGTGGCGTCAGGGCGTATGAAAAACTGTTTTTT

D gene: TRBD1
clone size: few
V gene: TRBV29-1
J gene: TRBJ1-2
CDR3 protein: CSAKGDRGHYGYTF
CDR3 DNA: TGCAGCGCAAAAGGGGACAGGGGTCACTATGGCTACACCTTC

D gene: -
clone size: many
V gene: TRBV25-1
J gene: TRBJ1-6
CDR3 protein: CASSESTVDLPPLHF
CDR3 DNA: TGTGCCAGCAGTGAATCGACAGTGGATTTACCACCCCTCCACTTT

D gene: -
clone size: few
V gene: TRBV10-3
J gene: TRBJ2-1
CDR3 protein: CAISVDGVGRKFF
CDR3 DNA: TGTGCCATCAGTGTTGATGGAGTCGGGCGGAAGTTCTTC

D gene: TRBD1
clone size: many
V gene: TRBV25-1
J gene: TRBJ2-1
CDR3 protein: CASSDTVPGQGRYNEQFF
CDR3 DNA: TGTGCCAGCAGTGACACGGTACCGGGACAGGGAAGGTACAATGAGCAGTTCTTC

D gene: -
clone size: many
V gene: TRBV18
J gene: TRBJ2-7
CDR3 protein: CASSPISRDEQYF
CDR3 DNA: TGTGCCAGCTCACCTATCAGTCGGGACGAGCAGTACTTC

D gene: TRBD1
clone size: many
V gene: TRBV28
J gene: TRBJ2-5
CDR3 protein: CASSFWDRVSQETQYF
CDR3 DNA: TGTGCCAGCAGTTTTTGGGACAGGGTGTCCCAAGAGACCCAGTACTTC

D gene: TRBD1
clone size: many
V gene: TRBV29-1
J gene: TRBJ1-4
CDR3 protein: CSVDGTGGEKLFF
CDR3 DNA: TGCAGCGTGGACGGGACAGGGGGGGAAAAACTGTTTTTT

D gene: -
clone size: many
V gene: TRBV2
J gene: TRBJ1-1
CDR3 protein: CASRDSQRTEAFF
CDR3 DNA: TGTGCCAGTAGAGACAGTCAACGGACTGAAGCTTTCTTT

D gene: TRBD2
clone size: many
V gene: TRBV20-1
J gene: TRBJ2-2
CDR3 protein: CSATLPGLAGDHNTGELFF
CDR3 DNA: TGCAGTGCTACCCTACCAGGACTAGCGGGGGATCATAACACCGGGGAGCTGTTTTTT

D gene: TRBD1
clone size: many
V gene: TRBV20-1
J gene: TRBJ2-7
CDR3 protein: CSASDRGYEQYF
CDR3 DNA: TGCAGTGCTTCGGACAGGGGCTACGAGCAGTACTTC

D gene: TRBD1
clone size: many
V gene: TRBV10-3
J gene: TRBJ2-6
CDR3 protein: CATSDRGGAGANVLTF
CDR3 DNA: TGTGCCACCTCTGACAGGGGGGGCGCTGGGGCCAACGTCCTGACTTTC

D gene: TRBD2
clone size: few
V gene: TRBV28
J gene: TRBJ2-1
CDR3 protein: CASSLAGDSYNEQFF
CDR3 DNA: TGTGCCAGCAGTTTAGCGGGGGATTCCTACAATGAGCAGTTCTTC

D gene: -
clone size: many
V gene: TRBV3-1
J gene: TRBJ1-4
CDR3 protein: CASEGQLREKLFF
CDR3 DNA: TGTGCTAGCGAAGGGCAGCTACGTGAAAAACTGTTTTTT

D gene: -
clone size: many
V gene: TRBV20-1
J gene: TRBJ2-1
CDR3 protein: CSARELISGSNDEQFF
CDR3 DNA: TGCAGTGCTAGAGAGCTGATATCGGGATCTAACGATGAGCAGTTCTTC

D gene: TRBD2
clone size: many
V gene: TRBV12-3/TRBV12-4
J gene: TRBJ2-3
CDR3 protein: CASSSTSGVADTQYF
CDR3 DNA: TGTGCCAGCAGTTCGACTAGCGGGGTGGCAGATACGCAGTATTTT